The 32 T cell receptor beta chains given below trace back to one sample, sequenced in a study of cytomegalovirus exposure and HLA in healthy donors. Both 60 Vbeta primers and 13 Jbeta primers went into the PCR. TCRdb's table, derived via immunoSEQ multiplex PCR, lists solely in-frame clones and lacks some. Of 200,000 to 250,000 clones detected, 70% to 85% appear once; the ten largest clones hold roughly 2.5%. Sample: PBMCs. These receptor sequences come from a woman aged 60-75 years in good health and CMV-seropositive.

The chain has TRBV5-4 and TRBJ1-4; 7 bases line up with TRBD1. CDR3 size: 14 residues. Germline V gene data show CDR1 as SGHNT and CDR2 as YYREEE (reference sequence). V lost 3 bases, J lost 5 bases, and 4 bases stayed unmatched. This chain's CDR3 is CASSWDSNNEKLFF. DNA for the CDR3: TGTGCCAGCAGCTGGGACAGTAACAATGAAAAACTGTTTTTT.

The chain carries TRBV5-1 and TRBJ2-2; tentatively, D is TRBD1 (6 bases). The ends were cut back, 7 bases at V and 5 bases at J, with 12 bases in the middle. The germline CDR1 and CDR2 sequences are SGHRS and YFSETQ. The CDR3 is made up of 13 amino acids. CDR3 sequence: CASHRDLTGELFF. The CDR3 nucleotides are TGCGCCAGCCACAGGGATTTGACCGGGGAGCTGTTTTTT.

The gene calls are TRBV7-9 and TRBJ1-5; 7 bases are a match to TRBD1. Germline lookup yields CDR1 SEHNR and CDR2 FQNEAQ (reference sequence). V was pared by 5 bases and J by 9 bases, with 7 bases of the junction left unmatched. The CDR3 contains 13 residues. CDR3 sequence: CASSQTGTVPQHF. Here the CDR3 DNA reads TGTGCCAGCAGCCAAACCGGGACAGTGCCCCAGCATTTT.

The chain combines TRBV4-1 with TRBJ2-1, with TRBD2 matching 9 bases. The CDR3 loop spans 17 amino acids. Germline V lookup: CDR1 MGHRA, CDR2 YSYEKL. J gave up 4 bases and V 1 base, and 8 bases lay outside the gene matches. CDR3 loop: CASSQGFGGGAYNEQFF. CDR3 in DNA: TGCGCCAGCAGCCAAGGATTTGGCGGGGGGGCATACAATGAGCAGTTCTTC.

This clone was seen only once. The chain has TRBV5-1 and TRBJ2-5, with 12 bases fitting TRBD2. Germline V lookup: CDR1 SGHRS, CDR2 YFSETQ. The CDR3 spans 16 residues. The V gene end was trimmed by 2 bases and the J gene end by 5 bases; junction bases not matched to a gene: 7. CDR3 bases: TGCGCCAGCAGCTTTTCTAGCGGGAGGGCCGTTGAGACCCAGTACTTC. Its translation is CASSFSSGRAVETQYF.

This chain uses TRBV4-3 with TRBJ1-2; D gene ambiguous. Germline V gene data show CDR1 as LGHNA and CDR2 as YSLEER. CDR3 length equals 16 residues. V lost 0 bases and J lost 5, with 16 bases in between. The CDR3 DNA reads as TGCGCCAGCAGCCAAGATTTACGCCAAGCATGGTATGGCTACACCTTC. Its protein is CASSQDLRQAWYGYTF.

The rearrangement joins TRBV6-1 to TRBJ2-5; D may be TRBD2 (5 bases). V was pared by 0 bases and J by 7 bases, with 12 bases between. The CDR3 sequence is 14 residues long. Germline assignment: CDR1 MNHNS and CDR2 SASEGT. The CDR3 region is CASSEARVGVTQYF. CDR3 bases: TGTGCCAGCAGTGAAGCGAGGGTGGGTGTGACCCAGTACTTC.

The V and J genes are TRBV30 and TRBJ2-1; 8 bases fit TRBD2. The CDR3 sequence is 14 residues long. V gave up 2 bases and J gave up 7 bases; unmatched junction bases: 7. CDR1 and CDR2 (germline): GTSNPN, SVGIG (reference sequence). The CDR3 DNA sequence: TGTGCCTGGAGTAAGGGGTTAGCGGGGAATGAGCAGTTCTTC. This encodes CAWSKGLAGNEQFF.

The rearrangement uses TRBV25-1 and TRBJ1-2; D gene uncertain. In germline, CDR1 is MGHDK, CDR2 SYGVNS. The germline V and J ends were trimmed by 6 bases and 4 bases, with 18 bases remaining between them. The CDR3 is 15 amino acids. The chain's CDR3 is CASSKAGSFAYGYTF. The DNA of the CDR3 is TGTGCCAGCAGCAAAGCGGGCAGTTTTGCCTATGGCTACACCTTC.

This clone was recorded once. The chain links TRBV5-6 to TRBJ2-7, with a tentative D call TRBD1 (5 bases). Germline CDR1 SGHDT, CDR2 YYEEEE. CDR3 size: 15 residues. V was trimmed by 3 bases and J by 0 bases, leaving 13 bases between them. The CDR3 DNA sequence: TGTGCCAGCAGCTGGATTAACAGGCCCTCCTACGAGCAGTACTTC. Its translation is CASSWINRPSYEQYF.

V usage is TRBV4-1 and J usage is TRBJ1-1; 7 nucleotides line up with TRBD1. The CDR3 consists of 17 residues. Germline V lookup: CDR1 MGHRA, CDR2 YSYEKL. Germline trimming cut 4 bases from V and 5 bases from J; bases unmatched to any gene: 16. The CDR3 DNA reads as TGCGCCAGCAGCCTCCTAAGGGTCGGGGACAGAGGTACTGAAGCTTTCTTT. It specifies CASSLLRVGDRGTEAFF.

This chain links TRBV10-2 with TRBJ1-2, with a weak D call TRBD1 (6 bases). The CDR3 extends over 14 amino acids. CDR1 is WSHSY and CDR2 is SAAADI in the germline V gene. Trimming shortened V by 2 bases and J by 8 bases, and 15 bases separated the two germline ends. CDR3 region: CASSETGRAGGYTF. The CDR3 coding sequence is TGCGCCAGCAGTGAGACAGGGAGAGCGGGAGGCTACACCTTC.

The V call is TRBV15, the J call TRBJ1-2; 12 bases fit TRBD1. This CDR3 spans 15 amino acids. The V and J ends lost 0 bases and 6 bases, in that order; junction bases with no gene match: 2. The germline V gene has CDR1 LNHNV and CDR2 YYDKDF (reference sequence). The CDR3 is CATSRDGTGGDGYTF. As DNA, the CDR3 is TGTGCCACCAGCAGAGATGGGACAGGGGGCGATGGCTACACCTTC.

The rearrangement joins TRBV2 to TRBJ1-3; 7 nucleotides line up with TRBD1. This CDR3 has 14 amino acids. Germline V CDR1 and CDR2: SNHLY, FYNNEI. V shed 7 bases and J 1 base; nucleotides not matched to a gene: 4. CDR3 coding DNA: TGTGCCAGCACCAGACAGGGTTCTGGAAACACCATATATTTT. The encoded protein is CASTRQGSGNTIYF.

V and J are TRBV7-6 and TRBJ2-7; weak D call: TRBD2 (7 bases). Trimming removed 9 bases at V and 10 bases at J, with 16 bases between. The CDR3 covers 11 residues. Germline V CDR1 and CDR2: SGHVS, FNYEAQ. The CDR3 sequence is CASLEGGIQYF. The CDR3 nucleotides read TGTGCCAGTCTAGAGGGGGGGATCCAGTACTTC. Full variable domain (missing parts from reference TRBV7-6 and TRBJ2-7): GAGVSQSPRYKVTKRGQDVALRCDPISGHVSLYWYRQALGQGPEFLTYFNYEAQQDKSGLPNDRFSAERPEGSISTLTIQRTEQRDSAMYRCASLEGGIQYFGPGTRLTVT.

This clone was detected only once. The V gene is TRBV7-9, the J gene TRBJ1-4; 7 bases align to TRBD1. The CDR3 is 12 amino acids. The ends lost 6 bases at V and 8 bases at J; junction bases unmatched: 3. Per germline, CDR1 SEHNR and CDR2 FQNEAQ (reference sequence). The CDR3 DNA follows: TGTGCCAGCAGTTCACAGGGGGAAAAACTGTTTTTT. It encodes CASSSQGEKLFF.

CDR3 in amino acids: CASGRGVLGNEQFF. In DNA, the CDR3 is TGTGCCAGCGGCCGGGGGGTCCTAGGGAATGAGCAGTTCTTC. J is TRBJ2-1 and V is TRBV25-1; 7 bases match TRBD2. This CDR3 is built from 14 residues. The germline CDR1 and CDR2 sequences are MGHDK and SYGVNS. J gave up 7 bases and V 8 bases, and 11 bases lay outside the gene matches.

This chain connects TRBV5-1 to TRBJ2-7, with D maybe TRBD1 (6 bases). This CDR3 is 16 amino acids long. CDR1 and CDR2 from the germline V gene are SGHRS and YFSETQ. Deletions cut 3 bases from V and 3 bases from J, with 19 bases between. CDR3 sequence reads: CASSWVTGTRLYEQYF. CDR3 nucleotide sequence: TGCGCCAGCAGCTGGGTTACCGGGACAAGACTCTACGAGCAGTACTTC. The whole variable domain, remainder taken from reference TRBV5-1 and TRBJ2-7, is KAGVTQTPRYLIKTRGQQVTLSCSPISGHRSVSWYQQTPGQGLQFLFEYFSETQRNKGNFPGRFSGRQFSNSRSEMNVSTLELGDSALYLCASSWVTGTRLYEQYFGPGTRLTVT.

This chain uses TRBV7-2 with TRBJ2-7; D remains ambiguous. The germline V and J ends were trimmed by 3 bases and 0 bases, with 9 bases remaining between them. This CDR3 is 14 amino acids long. Germline lookup yields CDR1 SGHTA and CDR2 FQGNSA. CDR3 region: CASSFEKSSYEQYF. The DNA for the CDR3 is TGTGCCAGCAGCTTTGAGAAAAGCTCCTACGAGCAGTACTTC. The whole variable domain, filled in from reference TRBV7-2 and TRBJ2-7, reads GAGVSQSPSNKVTEKGKDVELRCDPISGHTALYWYRQSLGQGLEFLIYFQGNSAPDKSGLPSDRFSAERTGGSVSTLTIQRTQQEDSAVYLCASSFEKSSYEQYFGPGTRLTVT.

In regard to this clone: The sample holds other DNA sequences that translate to the same CDR3. The J gene is TRBJ2-7, the V gene TRBV6-5; 8 nucleotides match TRBD2. In germline, CDR1 is MNHEY, CDR2 SVGAGI. V trimming: 2 bases; J trimming: 1 base; junction bases outside the gene matches: 7. The CDR3 has 16 residues. CDR3 bases: TGTGCCAGCAGTTACAGCCTCGCGGGAGGTTCCTACGAGCAGTACTTC. This translates into CASSYSLAGGSYEQYF.

The chain joins TRBV19 to TRBJ1-4; D gene uncertain. The CDR3 extends over 15 amino acids. Germline V gene data show CDR1 as LNHDA and CDR2 as SQIVND (reference sequence). V was trimmed by 3 bases and J by 8 bases, leaving 16 bases between them. Here the CDR3 DNA reads TGTGCCAGTAGTATGGGAGGAGTGATGGAGGAAAAACTGTTTTTT. Encoded protein: CASSMGGVMEEKLFF.

V and J are TRBV7-6 and TRBJ2-3, with 10 nucleotides matching TRBD2. V lost 5 bases to trimming and J lost 6 bases; unmatched junction nucleotides: 11. The CDR3 has 16 amino acids. Germline V gene sequence: CDR1 SGHVS, CDR2 FNYEAQ. CDR3 in DNA: TGTGCCAGCAGCCTGGGCGGAGCGGGAGGGTCCGATACGCAGTATTTT. Encoded protein: CASSLGGAGGSDTQYF.

The chain is built from TRBV5-4 and TRBJ1-1; TRBD1 agrees at 7 bases. Germline trimming cut 0 bases from V and 1 base from J; bases unmatched to any gene: 9. The CDR3 length is 17 residues. Germline V gene data show CDR1 as SGHNT and CDR2 as YYREEE (reference sequence). The CDR3 region is CASSLDFRAGGNTEAFF. The CDR3 region has the DNA TGTGCCAGCAGCTTGGATTTTCGTGCAGGGGGGAACACTGAAGCTTTCTTT.

The chain joins TRBV29-1 to TRBJ2-5; TRBD2 agrees at 8 bases. The CDR3 covers 12 residues. Germline-derived CDR1 and CDR2 are SQVTM and ANQGSEA. Germline trimming cut 8 bases from V and 5 bases from J; bases unmatched to any gene: 7. DNA of the CDR3: TGCAGCACGGGGGGGGGCGGCGAGACCCAGTACTTC. As protein: CSTGGGGETQYF.

In this sample, this clone turned up once. The chain is built from TRBV6-5 and TRBJ1-1; the D gene is possibly TRBD1 (5 bases). CDR3 length: 12 amino acids. Germline V lookup: CDR1 MNHEY, CDR2 SVGAGI. The V and J ends lost 6 bases and 4 bases respectively, with 9 bases between them. The CDR3 is CASRVGATEAFF. The CDR3, as DNA: TGTGCCAGCAGGGTAGGGGCCACTGAAGCTTTCTTT.

The rearrangement links TRBV5-6 to TRBJ2-3; no reliable D call. V dropped 4 bases and J dropped 2 bases, with 20 bases sitting between them. This CDR3 region has 17 residues. Germline CDR1 reads SGHDT; CDR2 reads YYEEEE. The CDR3 coding sequence is TGTGCCAGCAGCCCGGGTCGTCGCGGCACCTTCACAGATACGCAGTATTTT. Protein sequence: CASSPGRRGTFTDTQYF.

This clone was picked up a small number of times. V is TRBV5-1 and J is TRBJ2-3; 13 bases map to TRBD2. V lost 6 bases to trimming and J lost 6 bases; unmatched junction nucleotides: 10. The CDR3 has 16 residues. Germline V CDR1 and CDR2: SGHRS, YFSETQ. CDR3 in DNA: TGCGCCAGCAACATGGGGACTAGCGGGGTGCTGGATACGCAGTATTTT. The encoded protein is CASNMGTSGVLDTQYF. The variable domain in full, with the rest retrieved from reference TRBV5-1 and TRBJ2-3, is KAGVTQTPRYLIKTRGQQVTLSCSPISGHRSVSWYQQTPGQGLQFLFEYFSETQRNKGNFPGRFSGRQFSNSRSEMNVSTLELGDSALYLCASNMGTSGVLDTQYFGPGTRLTVL.

This clone appeared a single time. This chain joins TRBV5-1 and TRBJ2-2; perhaps TRBD1 as D (6 bases). Germline loops: CDR1 SGHRS, CDR2 YFSETQ. Trimming removed 4 bases from V and 4 bases from J, with 14 bases in between. CDR3 length: 15 amino acids. CDR3 amino acids: CASSVRQVATGELFF. In DNA, the CDR3 is TGCGCCAGCAGCGTTAGACAGGTAGCCACCGGGGAGCTGTTTTTT.

The V and J genes are TRBV7-9 and TRBJ2-3; 9 bases agree with TRBD1. Germline V gene sequence: CDR1 SEHNR, CDR2 FQNEAQ (reference sequence). The CDR3 length is 13 residues. V shed 5 bases and J 6 bases; nucleotides not matched to a gene: 3. Here the CDR3 reads CASSDGQGDTQYF. In DNA, the CDR3 is TGTGCCAGCAGCGACGGACAGGGGGATACGCAGTATTTT.

The chain is built from TRBV2 and TRBJ1-3, with 8 bases lining up with TRBD1. From germline, CDR1 is SNHLY and CDR2 FYNNEI. V was clipped by 5 bases and J by 2 bases; unmatched bases: 2. The CDR3 spans 14 residues. This chain's CDR3 is CASSLDRAGNTIYF. In nucleotides, the CDR3 is TGTGCCAGCAGTCTGGACAGGGCTGGAAACACCATATATTTT.

The gene calls are TRBV5-8 and TRBJ1-2; 10 nucleotides line up with TRBD1. The germline V gene encodes CDR1 SGHTS and CDR2 YDEGEE. The CDR3 is 13 residues long. The V segment lost 7 bases and the J segment 7 bases; nucleotides outside the gene matches: 7. This CDR3 is CASGRQGAFGYTF. CDR3 DNA sequence: TGTGCCAGCGGCCGACAGGGGGCCTTTGGCTACACCTTC.

The chain links TRBV20-1 to TRBJ1-3; tentative D call: TRBD1 (5 bases). The CDR3 sequence is 11 residues long. Germline V gene sequence: CDR1 DFQATT, CDR2 SNEGSKA (reference sequence). Trimming pared 6 bases from V and 9 bases from J, leaving 12 bases between. CDR3 sequence (DNA): TGCAGTGCACCTCAGGGTACCACCATATATTTT. Protein sequence: CSAPQGTTIYF.